This T cell receptor (beta chain) was obtained from a study of T cell repertoires in cytomegalovirus infection (dated by TCRdb to 2018 to 2020). With respect to the entire study: Peptide stimulations targeted recently identified HLA-C-restricted CMV epitopes, whose presentation resists viral immunomodulation, together with well-studied HLA-B-restricted epitopes. Donor HLA type was relevant to the analysis, because carriage of CMV infection together with the matching HLA type was indicated by public TCR beta signatures. Beyond this particular receptor, the publication reports: In both this cohort and an independent cohort of under 450 donors, the cumulative frequency of public TCR beta family members distinguished carriers of CMV infection plus the relevant HLA type. In the ex vivo response, HLA-C-restricted CMV-specific TCR beta clonotypes were dominant, and in two of eight donors the single most frequent clonotype came from this HLA-C-restricted group.

The germline V gene (reference sequence) provides CDR1 MNHEY and CDR2 SMNVEV. For this chain, trimming is 7 bases at the V end and 4 bases at the J end, and the number of junction bases without a gene match is 9. From the cysteine through the phenylalanine, the CDR3 covers 15 amino acids. The kept DNA is CDR3 alone, 45 bases in frame from the first base. Sequencing was carried out with an Illumina HiSeq 1500. TCRdb reprocessing: public reads trimmed at Q25 with fastp, clones called with MiXCR, in-frame beta chains kept. Each CDR3 protein appears once, grouped with its most common genes and DNA. The sample yields some 700,000 distinct CDR3 sequences; roughly 30% were counted once. The ten largest clonotypes hold around a sixth of the sample. This clonotype was counted between two and nine times. Its antigen is still unknown. The record has no base qualities; no much larger clone is one base away. The treatment or condition label for this specimen denotes: in vitro stimulation with specific CMV peptide epitopes to enrich CMV-specific T cells.

Sequencing used cultured PBMCs, obtained from culture after CMV antigen stimulation. This chain joins TRBV27 to TRBJ1-5; TRBD1 agrees with 8 junctional bases. The origin of this receptor is a human donor in good health (CMV status not recorded). Some clones in this sample may be carry-over from other donors' samples. CDR3 loop: CASKGDRGPNQPQHF. At the DNA level, the sequence is TGTGCCAGCAAGGGAGACAGGGGCCCAAATCAGCCCCAGCATTTT.